This TCR beta chain was obtained from a study of T cells in Graves' hyperthyroidism and ophthalmopathy. Ophthalmopathy patients all had a Clinical Activity Score of at least 3, a NOSPECS grade of at least 4 and disease under 3 months old. TCR beta CDR3 regions were amplified from RNA. Primed by the HTBI set, a first-round RT-PCR was run on the TCR CDR3. From the multiplex PCR reads, TCRdb called clonotypes with MiXCR, one entry per CDR3 protein. The table shows more than 450,000 distinct CDR3 sequences, with 15% to 20% occurring only once. Concerning this clonotype: What it recognizes is unknown.

V was trimmed by 4 bases and J by 11 bases, leaving 21 bases between them. This CDR3 region has 15 residues. The germline gives CDR1 SGHTA, CDR2 FQGTGA. Overall study findings and caveats: Most clonotypes expanded in thyroid above 0.001 were likewise present in blood.

Sequenced sample: blood. This clonotype originated in a middle-aged man with Graves' ophthalmopathy. The chain carries TRBV7-3 and TRBJ2-1; D not resolved. CDR3 nucleotides: TGTGCCAGCAGCTCCGGAGCCGGGTACGATCAGAAGCAGTTCTTC. Encoded protein: CASSSGAGYDQKQFF.